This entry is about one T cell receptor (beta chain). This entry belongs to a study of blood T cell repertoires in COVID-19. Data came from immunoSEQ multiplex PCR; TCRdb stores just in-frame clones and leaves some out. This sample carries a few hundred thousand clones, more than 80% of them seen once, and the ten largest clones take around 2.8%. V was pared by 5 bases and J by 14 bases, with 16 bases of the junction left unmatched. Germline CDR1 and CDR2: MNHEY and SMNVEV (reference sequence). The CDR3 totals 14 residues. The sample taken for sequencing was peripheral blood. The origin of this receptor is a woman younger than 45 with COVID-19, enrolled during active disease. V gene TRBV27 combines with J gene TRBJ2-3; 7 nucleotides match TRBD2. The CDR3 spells CASSPDLSGTRPYF. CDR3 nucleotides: TGTGCCAGCAGTCCTGATTTAAGCGGGACCCGTCCGTATTTT.